A selection of T cell receptor beta chains follows, all from one sample in a study of CD8+CD57+ T cells in acquired aplastic anemia. TCRdb processed the reads anew with MiXCR; each CDR3 protein has one entry. Seen here are some 170,000 distinct CDR3 sequences, 40% to 55% observed once, and the top ten hold over 0.95%. Source material: sorted CD4+, CD8+, or CD8+CD57+ T cells (not recorded which) from PBMCs. These receptors were collected from a human donor with aplastic anemia. Both conserved end residues are part of each CDR3. D genes are given only for firm matches. A clone size is listed for some rows: how often the clone was seen (once, few, many), or a class if it is expanded.

V	J	D	size	CDR3	DNA
TRBV5-6	TRBJ2-7	.	many	CASSRTDEQYF	TGTGCCAGCAGCCGGACGGACGAGCAGTACTTC
TRBV2	TRBJ1-1	.	many	CASSRLGTEAFF	TGTGCCAGCAGTAGGTTGGGCACTGAAGCTTTCTTT
TRBV10-3	TRBJ2-7	.	.	CAISESRQSNEQYF	TGTGCCATCAGTGAGTCGAGGCAGTCCAACGAGCAGTACTTC
TRBV18	TRBJ2-3	.	.	CASSPPGADTQYF	TGTGCCAGCTCACCACCCGGGGCAGATACGCAGTATTTT
TRBV27	TRBJ2-3	.	.	CASSLASGDTQYF	TGTGCCAGCAGTCTCGCCAGCGGAGATACGCAGTATTTT
TRBV20-1	TRBJ2-2	TRBD2	many	CSAPGTSGAGELFF	TGCAGTGCTCCCGGGACTAGCGGAGCCGGGGAGCTGTTTTTT
TRBV19	TRBJ1-3	.	many	CASSTESASGNTIYF	TGTGCCAGTAGTACTGAGAGCGCCTCTGGAAACACCATATATTTT
TRBV5-5	TRBJ2-5	TRBD2	few	CASSSPRGGGETQYF	TGTGCCAGCAGCTCCCCGCGGGGGGGGGGGGAGACCCAGTACTTC
TRBV15	TRBJ1-1	.	.	CATSLTGNTEAFF	TGTGCCACCAGCCTAACGGGGAACACTGAAGCTTTCTTT
TRBV2	TRBJ2-7	.	medium-sized	CASSFPYPSYEQYF	TGTGCCAGCAGTTTTCCCTACCCCTCCTACGAGCAGTACTTC
TRBV24-1	TRBJ2-1	TRBD2	.	CATSVGAGGPGNEQFF	TGTGCCACCAGTGTGGGTGCGGGGGGGCCTGGAAATGAGCAGTTCTTC
TRBV12-3/TRBV12-4	TRBJ1-5	TRBD1	many	CASSGTAINQPQHF	TGTGCCAGCAGCGGGACAGCGATAAATCAGCCCCAGCATTTT
TRBV6-1	TRBJ2-3	.	many	CASGAVSTDTQYF	TGTGCCAGCGGGGCAGTCAGCACAGATACGCAGTATTTT
TRBV7-3	TRBJ2-1	TRBD2	many	CASASGGANEQFF	TGTGCCAGCGCTAGCGGGGGGGCTAATGAGCAGTTCTTC
TRBV7-2	TRBJ2-1	TRBD2	.	CASSRTSGSYNEQFF	TGTGCCAGCAGCCGGACTAGCGGCTCCTACAATGAGCAGTTCTTC
TRBV19	TRBJ1-2	.	.	CASSLDRRYGYTF	TGTGCCAGTAGCCTCGACAGGCGTTATGGCTACACCTTC
TRBV28	TRBJ2-3	TRBD2	.	CASSPQRGRTDTQYF	TGTGCCAGCAGTCCCCAGCGGGGACGCACAGATACGCAGTATTTT
TRBV7-2	TRBJ1-5	.	.	CASSLAESNQPQHF	TGTGCCAGCAGCTTAGCGGAAAGCAATCAGCCCCAGCATTTT
TRBV29-1	TRBJ2-1	TRBD1	many	CSALRDRGYNEQFF	TGCAGCGCCCTCCGGGACAGGGGTTACAATGAGCAGTTCTTC
TRBV7-3	TRBJ2-1	TRBD2	.	CASSPRAGTINEQFF	TGTGCCAGCAGCCCCCGGGCCGGGACTATCAATGAGCAGTTCTTC
TRBV4-1	TRBJ2-1	.	.	CASSQVAGSSYNEQFF	TGCGCCAGCAGCCAGGTCGCAGGGAGCTCCTACAATGAGCAGTTCTTC
TRBV6-1	TRBJ1-2	.	many	CASRISGNYGYTF	TGTGCCAGCAGGATCTCAGGGAACTATGGCTACACCTTC
TRBV27	TRBJ2-6	.	few	CASSPIDSGANVLTF	TGTGCCAGCAGTCCGATAGACTCTGGGGCCAACGTCCTGACTTTC
TRBV7-2	TRBJ2-5	TRBD1	many	CASRPQGATQYF	TGTGCCAGCAGGCCACAGGGGGCGACCCAGTACTTC
TRBV20-1	TRBJ2-2	.	.	CSARSNTGELFF	TGCAGTGCTAGGTCTAACACCGGGGAGCTGTTTTTT
TRBV19	TRBJ2-3	.	many	CASSMAGQTDTQYF	TGTGCCAGTAGTATGGCGGGGCAAACAGATACGCAGTATTTT
TRBV28	TRBJ1-5	.	.	CASSLGLSSNQPQHF	TGTGCCAGCAGTTTGGGGTTGAGTAGCAATCAGCCCCAGCATTTT
TRBV10-3	TRBJ1-5	.	few	CAIKDGSNQPQHF	TGTGCCATCAAGGACGGTAGCAATCAGCCCCAGCATTTT
TRBV2	TRBJ2-7	.	.	CASSEARSSYEQYF	TGTGCCAGCAGTGAAGCCAGGTCTTCCTACGAGCAGTACTTC
TRBV7-3	TRBJ2-5	TRBD2	.	CASSLGGSGRVRETQYF	TGTGCCAGCAGCTTAGGTGGTAGCGGGAGGGTTCGGGAGACCCAGTACTTC
TRBV25-1	TRBJ1-1	.	.	CASSEIGSRNTEAFF	TGTGCCAGCAGTGAAATCGGGTCCCGGAACACTGAAGCTTTCTTT
TRBV19	TRBJ2-5	TRBD2	few	CASTPLAGGRETQYF	TGTGCCAGTACCCCACTAGCGGGGGGCCGGGAGACCCAGTACTTC
TRBV2	TRBJ2-7	TRBD1	few	CASSDGTGGGEQYF	TGTGCCAGCAGTGACGGGACAGGGGGAGGCGAGCAGTACTTC
TRBV29-1	TRBJ1-3	.	.	CSVEGTGNTIYF	TGCAGCGTTGAAGGAACTGGAAACACCATATATTTT
TRBV19	TRBJ1-5	TRBD1	.	CASETGFNQPQHF	TGTGCCTCCGAGACAGGGTTTAATCAGCCCCAGCATTTT
TRBV7-2	TRBJ2-2	.	many	CASSLSRRNRVERTGELFF	TGTGCCAGCAGCCTTAGCCGTCGGAACAGGGTAGAGAGAACCGGGGAGCTGTTTTTT
TRBV11-3	TRBJ2-2	.	many	CASSLFRGHTGELFF	TGTGCCAGCAGCTTGTTTCGGGGTCACACCGGGGAGCTGTTTTTT
TRBV29-1	TRBJ1-2	.	few	CSVVMGRGGYGYTF	TGCAGCGTTGTGATGGGCAGGGGCGGCTATGGCTACACCTTC
TRBV12-3/TRBV12-4	TRBJ1-2	TRBD1	.	CVSRPGGAYGYTF	TGTGTCAGCAGGCCAGGGGGCGCCTATGGCTACACCTTC
TRBV10-3	TRBJ2-7	.	few	CAISSIGEISYEQYF	TGTGCCATCAGTTCGATCGGGGAGATCTCCTACGAGCAGTACTTC
TRBV5-8	TRBJ2-7	.	.	CASSPSSHYEQYF	TGTGCCAGCAGCCCAAGCTCGCACTACGAGCAGTACTTC
TRBV29-1	TRBJ1-2	.	.	CSVGSRNGYTF	TGCAGCGTTGGGTCCCGAAATGGCTACACCTTC
TRBV29-1	TRBJ1-3	.	many	CSVDTGGNTIYF	TGCAGCGTTGATACAGGTGGAAACACCATATATTTT
TRBV29-1	TRBJ1-5	.	.	CSVMDWNQPQHF	TGCAGCGTAATGGACTGGAATCAGCCCCAGCATTTT
TRBV25-1	TRBJ2-7	.	.	CASSAGSFPYEQYF	TGTGCCAGCAGCGCGGGAAGTTTTCCCTACGAGCAGTACTTC
TRBV20-1	TRBJ2-5	TRBD2	.	CSARDGASGGPQETQYF	TGCAGTGCTAGAGATGGGGCTAGCGGGGGGCCACAAGAGACCCAGTACTTC
TRBV29-1	TRBJ1-1	TRBD1	.	CSVEDPPGGWRTEAFF	TGCAGCGTTGAAGATCCGCCAGGGGGTTGGAGGACTGAAGCTTTCTTT
TRBV15	TRBJ1-5	.	many	CATSRDWESGTQPQHF	TGTGCCACCAGCAGAGATTGGGAGTCGGGGACTCAGCCCCAGCATTTT
TRBV19	TRBJ2-5	.	.	CASKSQSAGQETQYF	TGTGCCAGTAAGTCACAATCGGCGGGGCAAGAGACCCAGTACTTC
TRBV11-2	TRBJ2-1	.	many	CASSLGVSGANYNEQFF	TGTGCCAGCAGCTTAGGGGTTTCAGGAGCCAATTACAATGAGCAGTTCTTC
TRBV27	TRBJ1-1	.	.	CASRTTQVNTEAFF	TGTGCCAGCCGGACGACCCAGGTGAACACTGAAGCTTTCTTT
TRBV3-1	TRBJ1-1	TRBD1	few	CASSPTGTHHVNTEAFF	TGTGCCAGCAGCCCGACAGGGACGCATCATGTGAACACTGAAGCTTTCTTT
TRBV18	TRBJ2-2	.	.	CASSPQQGSTGELFF	TGTGCCAGCTCACCGCAGCAGGGAAGTACCGGGGAGCTGTTTTTT
TRBV15	TRBJ2-1	TRBD2	.	CATSRGGRGDYNEQFF	TGTGCCACCAGCAGGGGCGGGAGGGGTGACTACAATGAGCAGTTCTTC
TRBV2	TRBJ2-7	TRBD2	few	CASSRLAAYEQYF	TGTGCCAGCAGTAGGCTAGCGGCCTACGAGCAGTACTTC
TRBV5-1	TRBJ2-7	TRBD1	many	CASMVGGAYEQYF	TGCGCCAGCATGGTAGGGGGCGCCTACGAGCAGTACTTC
TRBV19	TRBJ2-7	TRBD1	.	CASSAPRTGGAYEQYF	TGTGCCAGTAGTGCCCCTCGGACAGGTGGGGCCTACGAGCAGTACTTC
TRBV7-3	TRBJ2-7	.	many	CASSPGGGGGPYEQYF	TGTGCCAGCAGCCCCGGGGGAGGCGGGGGCCCCTACGAGCAGTACTTC